The clone carrying this TCR beta chain was counted once. This entry belongs to a study of blood T cell repertoires in COVID-19. At the level of the study: COVID-19 samples, acute and convalescent, were from the United States, Italy and Spain. PBMCs, B-cell-depleted T cells, or T cells provided the cDNA or gDNA that made up the material.

Original processing notes: Researchers report that nucleated cell counts were estimated from reference gene primer amplification. Sequencing used immunoSEQ multiplex PCR; TCRdb keeps in-frame clones, though not all of them. Clone size and the V and J calls come from that table; the DNA yielded D and trimming. The sample shows 37,000 or so clones, around 90% of them seen only once. The CDR3 is 18 residues long. J was trimmed by 4 bases and V by 4 bases; bases with no gene match: 10. Germline V lookup: CDR1 SGHDN, CDR2 FVKESK. J is TRBJ2-5 and V is TRBV14; 15 bases map to TRBD2. The sequenced material came from peripheral blood. The sequence came from a human donor in a cohort sampled during active COVID-19. The CDR3 DNA reads as TGTGCCAGCAGCCCCCGGACTAGCGGGGGGGTGATTAGAGAGACCCAGTACTTC. Encoded protein: CASSPRTSGGVIRETQYF.